This T cell receptor (beta chain) was documented in a study of identical twins. TCRdb processed the 5' RACE reads anew with MiXCR; each CDR3 protein has one entry. The profile shows about 500,000 distinct CDR3 sequences, 13% to 15% of them singletons. Between the trimmed V and J ends, which lost 4 bases and 7 bases, there was a span of 14 bases. CDR3 length equals 15 residues. These data were likewise used in another study, on yellow fever vaccine responses in identical twins.

The sequence was obtained from a woman aged 18-29 years in good health. This chain links TRBV12-3 or TRBV12-4 with TRBJ1-6; possibly TRBD1 for D (6 bases). Sequenced: CD4+ T cells sorted from blood. This CDR3 reads CASSYGQNQNSPLHF. The CDR3 nucleotides read TGTGCCAGCAGTTACGGACAGAACCAGAATTCACCCCTCCACTTT.